This T cell receptor (beta chain) was obtained from a study of T cells after yellow fever vaccination. Study as a whole: It was SMART-Seq v4 Ultra Low Input that prepared the fractions with low cell numbers. Whole-study findings and limits: FACS-sorted repertoires could contain abundant clonotypes contaminating from the bulk population. Once the booster was given, most primary-vaccination clones reappeared, at 95% to 98% for CD4 and approximately 88% for CD8.

This clonotype was counted a few times. Its specificity is not known. The CDR3 spans 17 residues. The germline V gene encodes CDR1 PRHDT and CDR2 FYEKMQ (reference sequence). Trimming cost V 6 bases and J 4 bases, with 24 bases left between them. TCRdb re-derived calls from the 5' RACE reads in MiXCR, one entry per CDR3 protein. The repertoire includes some 240,000 distinct CDR3 sequences, more than 3.5% of them detected once, and about a fifth sits in the top ten. The clonotype was recovered from a man aged 18-30 years who received the YFV17D yellow fever vaccine. Sequencing was performed on PBMCs, taken 15 days after the yellow fever booster vaccination. The chain recombines TRBV13 with TRBJ1-2; weak D call: TRBD1 (5 bases). Here the CDR3 DNA reads TGTGCCAGCAGTCATAATCCAACACAGGCGTCAAGCTATGGCTACACCTTC. Translated: CASSHNPTQASSYGYTF.